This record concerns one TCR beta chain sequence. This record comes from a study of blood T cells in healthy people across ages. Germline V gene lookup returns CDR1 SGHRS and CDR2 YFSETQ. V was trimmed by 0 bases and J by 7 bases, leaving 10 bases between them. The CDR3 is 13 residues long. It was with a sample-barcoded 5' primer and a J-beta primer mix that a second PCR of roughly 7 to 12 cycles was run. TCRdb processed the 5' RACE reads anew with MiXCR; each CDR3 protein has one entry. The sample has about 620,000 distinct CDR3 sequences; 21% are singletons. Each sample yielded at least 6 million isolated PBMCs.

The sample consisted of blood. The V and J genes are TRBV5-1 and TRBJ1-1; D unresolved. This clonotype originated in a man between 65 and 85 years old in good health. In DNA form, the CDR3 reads TGCGCCAGCAGCTTGGTGGGTGAGCTTGAAGCTTTCTTT. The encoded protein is CASSLVGELEAFF.